This entry is about one T cell receptor (beta chain). Germline V lookup: CDR1 SGHVS, CDR2 FQNEAQ. The CDR3 loop spans 15 amino acids. V was pared by 0 bases and J by 4 bases, with 13 bases between. These data are taken from a study of blood T cell repertoires in COVID-19. Study as a whole: Donors in the United States, Italy and Spain gave samples during acute or convalescent COVID-19.

Methods used by the authors: Reference gene primer amplification yielded estimated nucleated cell counts. Method: immunoSEQ multiplex PCR; TCRdb's copy keeps in-frame clones and lacks some. D and trimming come from the DNA, and the V and J calls and clone size come from that table. The repertoire holds about 170,000 clones, with 77% as singletons. The specimen was peripheral blood. The V gene is TRBV7-8, the J gene TRBJ2-7; weak D call: TRBD2 (7 bases). The sequence derives from a man in his 70s with acute or convalescent COVID-19. CDR3 DNA: TGTGCCAGCAGCTTAGCGCCCAGGGGAGGGTACGAGCAGTACTTC. This encodes CASSLAPRGGYEQYF.